This TCR beta chain was identified during a study of blood T cell repertoires in COVID-19. Study-level background: Both acute and convalescent COVID-19 samples were obtained from the United States, Italy and Spain. Sample material is recorded as cDNA or gDNA derived from T cells, B-cell-depleted T cells, or PBMCs.

In the original workflow: Cell counts per sample came from amplifying reference gene primers. The repertoire was sequenced with immunoSEQ multiplex PCR; TCRdb's copy has only in-frame clones and lacks some. Clone size and the V and J calls come from that table; the DNA yielded D and trimming. The table lists roughly 99,000 clones, under 95% of them singletons. This receptor was obtained from a woman under 40 with acute or convalescent COVID-19. The specimen sequenced was peripheral blood.

This chain's CDR3 is CASKLTDLSNQPQHF. Here the CDR3 DNA reads TGTGCCAGTAAATTGACAGATCTTAGCAATCAGCCCCAGCATTTT. V gene TRBV19 combines with J gene TRBJ1-5; tentative D call: TRBD1 (5 bases). This CDR3 has 15 amino acids. V was pared by 7 bases and J by 0 bases, with 13 bases between. In germline, CDR1 is LNHDA, CDR2 SQIVND (reference sequence).